This T cell receptor beta chain was sequenced for a study of blood T cells in healthy people across ages (dated by TCRdb to 2013 to 2016). With regard to the full study: In model experiments, template switching captured roughly one uniquely barcoded TCR beta cDNA molecule for every two T cells. Two additional independent replicas of 1 million unique cDNA reads from the same blood draw were analyzed for two donors (one aged 18 to 30 and one aged 80 or older). To avoid experimental bias, donors of different ages were randomly spread across the sequencing lanes. The donors were split into four age groups: young (average approximately 16 years), middle-aged (roughly 40), aged (approximately 60) and long-lived (approximately 89). The study measured age-related changes in TCR beta repertoire diversity using deep sequencing normalized with unique cDNA molecular identifiers. What the work shows at the level of the full study, not this receptor alone: There was a strong correlation between observed TCR beta diversity and the percentage of naive T cells measured by flow cytometry. Because profiling used bulk unsorted PBMCs, naive and antigen-experienced compartments could not be compared conclusively. Observed TCR beta diversity per million T cells fell roughly linearly with age, and a significant reduction was already apparent by age around 40. The CMV infection status of donors was not known, potentially confounding age-related changes in expanded clonotypes. Compared with the aged group, more naive CD4+ T cells, fewer expanded clones and increased TCR diversity were shown by the long-lived group, suggesting age selection. Estimates of total diversity from one million sequenced T cells were regarded as lower bounds and underestimates.

A remark on this clonotype: Its antigen is not yet known. No base-level quality is on record; no much larger clone is a single base apart.

Systemically healthy Caucasian individuals from Russia, 35 to 50 in total and aged roughly 6 to 95 years, were included as donors. Around 10 milliliters of peripheral blood were collected from each donor into EDTA-treated Vacutainer tubes. Ficoll-Paque density-gradient centrifugation was used to isolate PBMCs, with at least 6.5 million per sample. Total RNA was extracted from PBMCs with Trizol reagent, with at least 5 micrograms obtained per sample. For every donor, flow cytometry on a PBMC aliquot measured the percentage of naive CD45RAhigh/CD27high T cells. V ends up 4 bases short and J 7 bases short, with an unmatched junction base count of 10. From the germline V gene, CDR1 is MGHRA and CDR2 is YSYEKL. Spanning cysteine to phenylalanine, the CDR3 consists of 15 amino acids. Only the CDR3 DNA is retained, 45 bases long and in frame from the first base. The library was generated by 5' RACE. The listed sequencing device is Illumina HiSeq 2500. A second PCR of roughly 7 to 12 cycles was run with a J-beta primer mix and a sample-barcoded 5' primer. Each TCR beta cDNA molecule received a unique molecular identifier from a template-switch 5' adaptor carrying 12 random nucleotides. At least 3 million CDR3-containing paired-end reads were obtained from each sample. The Mint cDNA synthesis kit, primed by a TRBC-specific oligonucleotide, was used to synthesize first-strand cDNA from all RNA. Following uracil-DNA glycosylase treatment, all cDNA underwent a first 18-cycle PCR with the universal primers M1SS and BC2_uni_R. Concerning the study's data processing: For normalization, 1 million high-quality reads, each with a distinct molecular identifier, were randomly selected from each sample. Reads sharing molecular identifiers were discarded rather than binned into consensus sequences. MiTCR, set to a Q25 quality threshold and the strictest error-elimination algorithm, was used for CDR3 identification, clonotype clustering and error correction. A nonparametric unseen species model using Euler transformation provided a lower-bound estimate of total TCR beta diversity. TCRdb handled the public reads itself, with Q25 trimming in fastp and clone calling in MiXCR, and kept productive beta chains. Rows with one shared CDR3 protein collapse into an entry with the most common genes and DNA. These V and J calls originate from TCRdb's pipeline instead of the authors' own analysis. The sample records over 700,000 distinct CDR3 sequences, about 55% of which are singletons. The biggest ten clones account for approximately 40% of the sample.

Input material: blood. The sequence came from a man aged 80 or over in good health. The V and J genes are TRBV4-1 and TRBJ2-7, with TRBD2 matching 10 junction bases. This receptor carries the CDR3 CASSPQGLAVAEQYF. DNA sequence: TGCGCCAGCAGCCCCCAAGGACTAGCGGTTGCGGAGCAGTACTTC.